Listed below are T cell receptor beta chains from one sample, sequenced in a study of T cells in narcolepsy. Here immunoSEQ multiplex PCR was the method, and the copy in TCRdb shows in-frame clones only, minus some. The sample includes under 30,000 clones, approximately 80% of them seen just once. Sequencing was done on a sample of CD45RA- memory CD4+ T cells from PBMCs. The receptor source for this set is a human donor with narcolepsy. Each CDR3 is given with its conserved first and last residue. A D gene is named only where the DNA matches it firmly. Not every row has a clone size; where given, it reads once, few, many or a size class.

NA	NA	TRBJ1-4	TRBV5-4	TGTGCCAGCAGCCAGACAGGACTAAATGAAAAACTGTTTTTT	CASSQTGLNEKLFF
NA	NA	TRBJ2-5	TRBV7-8	TGTGCCAGCAGCCGGGGACGTACCCAAGAGACCCAGTACTTC	CASSRGRTQETQYF
NA	NA	TRBJ1-1	TRBV30	TGTGCCTGGAGGTCGACGAACACTGAAGCTTTCTTT	CAWRSTNTEAFF
TRBD1	NA	TRBJ2-7	TRBV4-1	TGCGCCAGCAGCCAGACAGGGCACGAGCAGTACTTC	CASSQTGHEQYF
TRBD2	NA	TRBJ2-7	TRBV5-6	TGTGCCAGCAGCGTCCCTAAGCGGGGGCATTCCTACGAGCAGTACTTC	CASSVPKRGHSYEQYF
NA	few	TRBJ2-3	TRBV4-2	TGTGCCAGCAGTCAGGACCCCCGGGCAGATACGCAGTATTTT	CASSQDPRADTQYF
TRBD2	NA	TRBJ2-1	TRBV5-8	TGTGCCACGGGGAGCGGGAGTTGGGCCTACAATGAGCAGTTCTTC	CATGSGSWAYNEQFF
NA	NA	TRBJ1-4	TRBV9	TGTGCCAGCAGCACCCGGCAAGCCTACAATGAAAAACTGTTTTTT	CASSTRQAYNEKLFF
TRBD1	NA	TRBJ1-2	TRBV19	TGTGCCAGTAGTATCCGTGTGGGGGACAGCTATGGCTACACCTTC	CASSIRVGDSYGYTF
NA	NA	TRBJ1-3	TRBV21-1	TGTGCCAGCAGCTGCAAGGTAGCTACACACGCACGAAACACCATATATTTT	CASSCKVATHARNTIYF
NA	NA	TRBJ2-1	TRBV5-1	TGCGCCAGCAGCTTGGGATTTCTCCCCCCCAATGAGCAGTTCTTC	CASSLGFLPPNEQFF
NA	NA	TRBJ1-1	TRBV29-1	TGCAGCGTTGAGGCCAGAACTGAAGCTTTCTTT	CSVEARTEAFF
TRBD1	NA	TRBJ2-2	TRBV30	TGTGCCGGTTGGACAGGGAACACCGGGGAGCTGTTTTTT	CAGWTGNTGELFF
NA	NA	TRBJ2-2	TRBV6-5	TGTGCCAGCAGCCGCACTCTCAGGACCGGGGAGCTGTTTTTT	CASSRTLRTGELFF
NA	NA	TRBJ1-3	TRBV19	TGTGCCAGTAGTATTGGGGTCCGCTCTGGAAACACCATATATTTT	CASSIGVRSGNTIYF
TRBD1	NA	TRBJ1-5	TRBV4-2	TGTGCCAGCAGCCAAGGGACAGGTCTGGGGAATCAGCCCCAGCATTTT	CASSQGTGLGNQPQHF
TRBD1	few	TRBJ1-6	TRBV28	TGTGCCAGCGGCGAACAGGGGCGAATAAAATCACCCCTCCACTTT	CASGEQGRIKSPLHF
NA	NA	TRBJ1-1	TRBV5-8	TGTGCCAGCAGCCCGGGAGCAGGGCTGGACACTGAAGCTTTCTTT	CASSPGAGLDTEAFF
NA	NA	TRBJ1-1	TRBV5-5	TGTGCCAGCAGCTTGGGACAGACGAACACTGAAGCTTTCTTT	CASSLGQTNTEAFF
TRBD2	once	TRBJ2-7	TRBV7-8	TGTGCCAGCAGCTTAGTTTGGGCGGGGGGACGGAACGAGCAGTACTTC	CASSLVWAGGRNEQYF
NA	NA	TRBJ2-7	TRBV5-1	TGCGCCAGCAGCTTCGAGGTGGGGTCCTACGAGCAGTACTTC	CASSFEVGSYEQYF
TRBD1	once	TRBJ2-1	TRBV6-1	TGTGCCAGCAGTGAAGTCCGGGACAGGGTGGACAATGAGCAGTTCTTC	CASSEVRDRVDNEQFF
TRBD1	NA	TRBJ2-1	TRBV29-1	TGCAGCGCCGGGACAGGTACCTACAATGAGCAGTTCTTC	CSAGTGTYNEQFF
TRBD1	once	TRBJ2-5	TRBV7-6	TGTGCCAGCAGCTTCCGGGACAGGGGGTGGGAGACCCAGTACTTC	CASSFRDRGWETQYF
TRBD2	NA	TRBJ2-1	TRBV7-7	TGTGCTAGCAGCTTAGGATTGTCGGGGGGGGCGTCGAATGAGCAGTTCTTC	CASSLGLSGGASNEQFF
NA	NA	TRBJ2-7	TRBV7-2	TGTGCCAGCAGCCCCGTAGTCTACGAGCAGTACTTC	CASSPVVYEQYF